This T cell receptor (beta chain) emerged from a study of blood T cell dynamics during melanoma immunotherapy. Assay: immunoSEQ multiplex PCR; the TCRdb copy retains only in-frame clones and omits some. This table holds under 20,000 clones, roughly 85% found once. V lost 8 bases and J 9 bases, leaving 14 bases between the germline ends. The V gene's germline CDR1 is LNHDA and CDR2 SQIVND (reference sequence). This CDR3 has 11 amino acids. Remarks on this clone: Antigen specificity is unknown.

Regarding time point: week 3, after first cycle of checkpoint inhibitor. Apart from a couple of fast progressors, RECIST 1.1 response was judged 12 weeks post-infusion. Findings and caveats of the study: Whether repertoire-driving clones were melanoma-specific could not be determined.

The sample consisted of blood, taken from a patient treated with checkpoint blockade. This chain connects TRBV19 to TRBJ2-7, with D maybe TRBD1 (6 bases). This clonotype was obtained from a human donor with melanoma. The DNA of the CDR3 is TGTGCCAGTCCCCGGGGACAAGGGCAGTACTTC. This codes for CASPRGQGQYF.